The present entry profiles one T cell receptor (beta chain) with its context. The antigen is unknown. J lost 6 bases, V lost 4 bases, and 16 bases had no gene match. This CDR3 region has 18 residues. CDR1 and CDR2 (germline): MDHEN, SYDVKM. This entry belongs to a study of early T cells in non-severe SARS-CoV-2 infection. Study-wide background: Sequencing used unsorted whole-blood bulk RNA, so chains lack pairing. Study-level findings and limits: Missing private and CD4 specificities, VDJdb matching favored anti-spike CD8 responses.

TCRdb redid the calling of the 5' RACE reads with MiXCR, one entry per CDR3 protein. Of 85,000 to 90,000 distinct CDR3 sequences in the sample, roughly 15% were seen once. Material: whole blood. This TCR was sampled from an adult who was a healthcare worker with PCR-confirmed SARS-CoV-2 infection or an uninfected control (not recorded which). The rearrangement uses TRBV28 and TRBJ2-3; 10 bases map to TRBD2. The CDR3 spells CASSSPGLAGAPADTQYF. Written as DNA, the CDR3 is TGTGCCAGCAGTTCCCCGGGGCTAGCGGGGGCCCCGGCGGATACGCAGTATTTT.